These T cell receptor beta chains were read from a single sample in a study of cytomegalovirus exposure and HLA in healthy donors. Only in-frame clones appear in the TCRdb table, and some are missing; sequencing was by immunoSEQ multiplex PCR. The data contain some 120,000 clones, 75% of them singletons. Sequenced sample: PBMCs. These receptors were obtained from a woman in her thirties or forties in good health and CMV-seropositive. Each CDR3 is given with its conserved first and last residue. The D gene is left open where the match is weak. Some rows have no size entry. The others give once, few or many, or a class for an expanded clone.

D | J | length | size | V | DNA | CDR3
TRBD2 | TRBJ2-3 | 12 | - | TRBV6-4 | TGTGCCAGCAGTGGGACTAGCGGGAGCTTCTATTTT | CASSGTSGSFYF
TRBD2 | TRBJ2-7 | 15 | - | TRBV7-8 | TGTGCCAGCAGCGCGACGACTAGCGGGAGGCCCGAGCAGTACTTC | CASSATTSGRPEQYF
- | TRBJ1-1 | 12 | - | TRBV30 | TGTGCCTGGAGGCGGGGGAACACTGAAGCTTTCTTT | CAWRRGNTEAFF
- | TRBJ1-2 | 13 | - | TRBV7-9 | TGTGCCAGCAGCTACAGGCGAGAGGAGGGCTACACCTTC | CASSYRREEGYTF
TRBD1 | TRBJ2-7 | 19 | few | TRBV7-6 | TGTGCCAGCAGCTCCTCCGGGACAGGGTATACCCCTTACTCCTACGAGCAGTACTTC | CASSSSGTGYTPYSYEQYF
TRBD1 | TRBJ1-6 | 13 | - | TRBV2 | TGTGCCAGCAGGGGGACAGGGGATTCACCCCTCCACTTT | CASRGTGDSPLHF
TRBD2 | TRBJ2-5 | 14 | - | TRBV11-3 | TGTGCCAGCAGCTCCGGGGGGGTTTCGGAGACCCAGTACTTC | CASSSGGVSETQYF
TRBD2 | TRBJ2-5 | 20 | - | TRBV4-1 | TGCGCCAGCAGCCAAGATATGGGACTAGCGGGGGGCCAGTACCAAGAGACCCAGTACTTC | CASSQDMGLAGGQYQETQYF
TRBD2 | TRBJ2-1 | 13 | - | TRBV19 | TGTGCCAGTACTGCGGGAGGAAGGAATGAGCAGTTCTTC | CASTAGGRNEQFF
- | TRBJ2-2 | 14 | - | TRBV19 | TGTGCCAGTAGTGGATTTGCGGCTGGCGGGGAGCTGTTTTTT | CASSGFAAGGELFF
- | TRBJ1-1 | 15 | - | TRBV9 | TGTGCCAGCAGCGAGGCGGGTACAAAGAACACTGAAGCTTTCTTT | CASSEAGTKNTEAFF
- | TRBJ1-2 | 14 | few | TRBV28 | TGTGCCACCTACAATGGCGGATCCAACTATGGCTACACCTTC | CATYNGGSNYGYTF
TRBD2 | TRBJ2-1 | 15 | - | TRBV30 | TGTGCCCTTATGACTAGCGGGATTGGCTACAATGAGCAGTTCTTC | CALMTSGIGYNEQFF
TRBD1 | TRBJ1-6 | 14 | once | TRBV7-6 | TGTGCCAGCAGCTTGCAGGGGGATAATTCACCCCTCCACTTT | CASSLQGDNSPLHF
- | TRBJ1-1 | 17 | - | TRBV2 | TGTGCCAGCAAAAGACAGGTGGGGGTGGTTTTGGGCACTGAAGCTTTCTTT | CASKRQVGVVLGTEAFF